A selection of T cell receptor beta chains follows, all from one sample in a study of immune characterization of retroperitoneal liposarcoma. MiXCR, run by TCRdb on the PCR reads, gives a single entry per CDR3 protein. Of around 13,000 distinct CDR3 sequences listed, less than 55% were seen once; the top ten hold around 12%. Sequencing used tumor tissue. The receptors stem from a female donor with retroperitoneal liposarcoma. CDR3s include the opening cysteine and the closing phenylalanine or tryptophan. A D gene is named only where the DNA matches it firmly. Some rows mark clone size as missing; the rest say once, few, many or name a class of expanded clone.

V	size	D	J	DNA	CDR3
TRBV12-3/TRBV12-4	.	TRBD1	TRBJ1-4	TGTGCCAGCAGCAACAGGGGTGGTAATGAAAAACTGTTTTTT	CASSNRGGNEKLFF
TRBV12-3/TRBV12-4	few	.	TRBJ2-7	TGTGCCAGCAGTTTTTTTCAGGGTGGGAATGAGCAGTACTTC	CASSFFQGGNEQYF
TRBV27	.	.	TRBJ2-7	TGTGCCAGCAGTTTTCGGGGCAATGAGCAGTACTTC	CASSFRGNEQYF
TRBV6-1	.	TRBD2	TRBJ2-3	TGTGCCAGCAGCTTGGAGGCTAGCGGGGGGGATACGCAGTATTTT	CASSLEASGGDTQYF
TRBV7-6	.	.	TRBJ2-1	TGTGCTAGCAGCCCGGCAGGGAGGGGGGGAGAGACCCAGTTCTTC	CASSPAGRGGETQFF
TRBV27	many	TRBD2	TRBJ2-5	TGTGCCAGCAGTCTCTCTTCATACGGGACTAGCGGTGAGACCCAGTACTTC	CASSLSSYGTSGETQYF
TRBV27	.	.	TRBJ2-3	TGTGCCAGCAGTCCAGGGTCAGATACGCAGTATTTT	CASSPGSDTQYF
TRBV27	many	.	TRBJ2-4	TGTGCCAGCAGAGGGTTTGTAGAAAACATTCAGTACTTC	CASRGFVENIQYF
TRBV6-5	.	TRBD2	TRBJ2-1	TGTGCCAGCACCGACCCTGGGCTAGCGGGACATCCCAATGAGCAGTTCTTC	CASTDPGLAGHPNEQFF
TRBV24-1	.	.	TRBJ2-5	TGTGCCACCAGTGAACAGGGTAGAGAGACCCAGTACTTC	CATSEQGRETQYF
TRBV28	.	TRBD1	TRBJ2-1	TGTGCCAGCACCTTACCGGGACAGGGGGCCGATGAGCAGTTCTTC	CASTLPGQGADEQFF